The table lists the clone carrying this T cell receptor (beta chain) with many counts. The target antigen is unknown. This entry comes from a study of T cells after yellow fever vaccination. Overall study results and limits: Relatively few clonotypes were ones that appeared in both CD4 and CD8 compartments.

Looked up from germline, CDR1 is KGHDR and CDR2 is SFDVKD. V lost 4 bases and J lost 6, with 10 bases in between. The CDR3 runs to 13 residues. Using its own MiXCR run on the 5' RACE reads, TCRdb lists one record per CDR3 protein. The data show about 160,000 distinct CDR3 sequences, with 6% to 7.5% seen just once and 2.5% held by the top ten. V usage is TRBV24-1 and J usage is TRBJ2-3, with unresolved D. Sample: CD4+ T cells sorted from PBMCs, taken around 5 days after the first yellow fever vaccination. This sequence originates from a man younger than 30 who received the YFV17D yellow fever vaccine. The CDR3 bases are TGTGCCACCAGTGACCCTCCTTGGGATACGCAGTATTTT. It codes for CATSDPPWDTQYF.